This record concerns one T cell receptor (beta chain) sequence. Its specificity is not known. The PCR was carried out with 60 Vbeta primers and 13 Jbeta primers. The protocol was immunoSEQ multiplex PCR, while the TCRdb copy is restricted to in-frame clones and leaves out a portion. The table has 150,000 or so clones, 80% seen once. The CDR3 runs to 14 residues. Deletions cut 1 base from V and 5 bases from J, with 11 bases between. Per the germline V gene, CDR1 is MGHDK and CDR2 is SYGVNS. The data stem from a study of cytomegalovirus exposure and HLA in healthy donors. Turning to the study itself: Some 180 million T cells yielded around 120 million unique TCR beta sequences in earlier analysis.

Study outcomes and limitations: While the bulk of TCR sequences proved rare, some public TCRs turned up in many donors. Under in vitro conditions, a few CMV-associated chains were confirmed as specific for CMV antigens.

This receptor was identified in a male donor in good health and CMV-seropositive. The sequencing sample was made of PBMCs. The rearrangement links TRBV25-1 to TRBJ1-2; possibly TRBD1 for D (6 bases). In DNA, the CDR3 is TGTGCCAGCAGTGAATGGGACATAGATTATGGCTACACCTTC. Translating it yields CASSEWDIDYGYTF.